The clone carrying this TCR beta chain was seen just once. This sample stems from a study of long-term antiretroviral therapy in people with HIV. Germline V gene data show CDR1 as MNHNS and CDR2 as SASEGT. The CDR3 consists of 15 residues. Researchers report immunoSEQ v3.0 was run at survey level. The assay was immunoSEQ multiplex PCR, and TCRdb's table has in-frame clones only and misses some. The sample consists of over 25,000 clones, 88% of them appearing once. The source material was unsorted PBMCs, sampled 0.5 years after starting antiretroviral therapy. The chain combines TRBV6-1 with TRBJ2-5; TRBD1 matches 9 bases. TRBJ2-7 matches the DNA end more closely, so the J call is doubtful. This sequence originates from a woman aged 18-35 years with HIV. CDR3 nucleotides: TGTGCCAGCAGTGAAGAAGGGACAGGGTCCTACGAGCAGTACTTC. Amino acid sequence: CASSEEGTGSYEQYF.